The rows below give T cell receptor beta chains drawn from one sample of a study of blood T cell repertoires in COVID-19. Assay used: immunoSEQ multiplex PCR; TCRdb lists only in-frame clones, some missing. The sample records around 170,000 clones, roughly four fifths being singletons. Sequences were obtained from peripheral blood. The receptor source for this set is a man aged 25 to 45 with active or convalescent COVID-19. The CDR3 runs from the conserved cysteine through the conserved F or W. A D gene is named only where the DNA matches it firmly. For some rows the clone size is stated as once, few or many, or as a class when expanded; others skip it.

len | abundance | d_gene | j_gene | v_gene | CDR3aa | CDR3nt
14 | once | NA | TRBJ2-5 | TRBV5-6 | CASTPGSLQETQYF | TGTGCCAGCACCCCCGGGTCCCTACAAGAGACCCAGTACTTC
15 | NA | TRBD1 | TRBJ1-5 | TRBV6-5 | CASRPGTGLNQPQHF | TGTGCCAGCAGGCCCGGGACAGGTCTCAATCAGCCCCAGCATTTT
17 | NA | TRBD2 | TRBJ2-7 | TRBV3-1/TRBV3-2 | CASSQQTSGRFEAEQYF | TGTGCCAGCAGCCAACAGACTAGCGGGAGGTTCGAGGCCGAGCAGTACTTC
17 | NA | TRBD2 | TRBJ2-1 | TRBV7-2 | CASSLWTSGRVYNEQFF | TGTGCCAGCAGCTTGTGGACTAGCGGGAGGGTATACAATGAGCAGTTCTTC
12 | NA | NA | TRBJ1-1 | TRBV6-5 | CASSYGETEAFF | TGTGCCAGCAGTTATGGGGAGACTGAAGCTTTCTTT
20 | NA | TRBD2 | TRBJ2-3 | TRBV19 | CASSSDRGTSGGLRTDTQYF | TGTGCCAGTAGTAGTGATCGTGGGACTAGCGGGGGGCTCCGCACAGATACGCAGTATTTT
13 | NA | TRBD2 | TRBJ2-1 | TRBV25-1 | CASGRADHNEQFF | TGTGCCAGTGGGAGGGCCGACCACAATGAGCAGTTCTTC
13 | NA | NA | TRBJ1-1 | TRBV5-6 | CASSLSGFTEAFF | TGTGCCAGCAGCTTATCGGGGTTTACTGAAGCTTTCTTT
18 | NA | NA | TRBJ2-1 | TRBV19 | CASSLFREGQGGHNEQFF | TGTGCCAGTAGTTTGTTCCGGGAGGGCCAGGGGGGGCACAATGAGCAGTTCTTC
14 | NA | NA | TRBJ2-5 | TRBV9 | CASSQRQSQETQYF | TGTGCCAGCAGCCAGAGACAGAGCCAAGAGACCCAGTACTTC
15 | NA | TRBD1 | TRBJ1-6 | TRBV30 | CAWSARDARGAPLHF | TGTGCCTGGAGTGCACGGGACGCCAGGGGGGCACCCCTCCACTTT
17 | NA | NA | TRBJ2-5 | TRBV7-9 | CASSLTGLRDRRETQYF | TGTGCCAGCAGCTTAACAGGGCTGAGGGATCGAAGGGAGACCCAGTACTTC
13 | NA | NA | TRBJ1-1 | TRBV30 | CAWIGTSETEAFF | TGTGCCTGGATCGGGACATCGGAAACTGAAGCTTTCTTT
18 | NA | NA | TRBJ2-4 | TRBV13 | CASSLNSGGQIAKNIQYF | TGTGCCAGCAGCTTAAATTCAGGAGGACAGATAGCCAAAAACATTCAGTACTTC
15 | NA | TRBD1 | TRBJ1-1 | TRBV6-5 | CASSYYGQGLLEAFF | TGTGCCAGCAGTTATTATGGACAGGGGCTGCTTGAAGCTTTCTTT
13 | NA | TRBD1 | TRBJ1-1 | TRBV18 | CASSGQVNTEAFF | TGTGCCAGCTCCGGACAGGTGAACACTGAAGCTTTCTTT
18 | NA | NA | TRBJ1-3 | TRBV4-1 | CASSQEAGVGHSGNTIYF | TGCGCCAGCAGCCAAGAGGCGGGGGTTGGCCACTCTGGAAACACCATATATTTT